The present T cell receptor beta chain was sequenced within a study of blood T cell repertoires in COVID-19. This table comes from immunoSEQ multiplex PCR, and its TCRdb copy is limited to in-frame clones, with some not included. There are 250,000 or so clones in the sample; 84% occur only once, and 1.5% to 1.9% lies in the top ten. Trimming pared 6 bases from V and 2 bases from J, leaving 14 bases between. CDR1 and CDR2 (germline): SGDLS, YYNGEE. There are 14 residues in the CDR3. The chain employs TRBV9 and TRBJ2-5; D possibly corresponds to TRBD1 (6 bases). This TCR came from a woman in her thirties or forties who had recovered from COVID-19. Sequencing used peripheral blood. The CDR3 protein is CASTWGLGQETQYF. CDR3 coding DNA: TGTGCCAGCACTTGGGGGCTTGGACAAGAGACCCAGTACTTC.